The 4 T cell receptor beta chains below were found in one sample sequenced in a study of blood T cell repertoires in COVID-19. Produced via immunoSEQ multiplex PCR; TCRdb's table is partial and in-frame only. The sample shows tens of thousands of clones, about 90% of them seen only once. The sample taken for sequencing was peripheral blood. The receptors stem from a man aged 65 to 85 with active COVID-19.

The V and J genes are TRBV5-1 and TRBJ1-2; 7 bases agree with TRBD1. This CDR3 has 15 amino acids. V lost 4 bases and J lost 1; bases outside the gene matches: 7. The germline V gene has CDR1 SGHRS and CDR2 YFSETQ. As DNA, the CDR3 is TGCGCCAGCAGCCCACAGGGACAGAATAACTATGGCTACACCTTC. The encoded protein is CASSPQGQNNYGYTF.

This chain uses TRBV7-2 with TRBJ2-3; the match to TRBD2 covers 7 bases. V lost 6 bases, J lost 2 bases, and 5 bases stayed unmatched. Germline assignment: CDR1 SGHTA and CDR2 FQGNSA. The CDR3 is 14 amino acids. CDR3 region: CASRLRGTTDTQYF. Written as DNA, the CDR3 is TGTGCCAGCAGACTGCGGGGGACCACAGATACGCAGTATTTT.

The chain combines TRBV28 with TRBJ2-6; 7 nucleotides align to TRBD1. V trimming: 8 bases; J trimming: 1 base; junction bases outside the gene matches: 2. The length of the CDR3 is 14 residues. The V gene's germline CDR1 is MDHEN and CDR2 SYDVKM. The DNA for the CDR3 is TGTGCCAGCGGACAGGCATCTGGGGCCAACGTCCTGACTTTC. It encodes CASGQASGANVLTF.

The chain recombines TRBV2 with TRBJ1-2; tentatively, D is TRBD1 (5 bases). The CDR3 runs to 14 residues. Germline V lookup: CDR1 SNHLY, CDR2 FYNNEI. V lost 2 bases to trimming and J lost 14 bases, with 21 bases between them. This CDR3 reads CASSESRQGVGVTF. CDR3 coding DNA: TGTGCCAGCAGTGAATCACGGCAGGGCGTTGGCGTGACCTTC.